Listed below are T cell receptor beta chains from one sample, sequenced in a study of CD8 T cells in ankylosing spondylitis. TCRdb processed the 5' RACE reads anew with MiXCR; each CDR3 protein has one entry. Seen here are under 450,000 distinct CDR3 sequences, roughly 15% observed once, and the top ten hold just over 1%. Sequences were obtained from blood, either unsorted or a sorted T cell fraction (not recorded which). The receptors derive from a male donor with ankylosing spondylitis. Each CDR3 is given with its conserved first and last residue. A D gene is named only where the DNA matches it firmly. Clone size, where shown, is once, few, many, or a class for clones that have expanded.

12,TRBJ2-5,TRBV29-1,NA,NA,CSVDRAQETQYF,TGCAGCGTTGACAGGGCCCAAGAGACCCAGTACTTC
12,TRBJ1-2,TRBV30,NA,NA,CAWGQKGGGYTF,TGTGCCTGGGGACAGAAAGGGGGAGGCTACACCTTC
17,TRBJ1-4,TRBV6-1,NA,NA,CASSPGRGVPANEKLFF,TGTGCCAGCAGTCCTGGTCGGGGAGTCCCAGCTAATGAAAAACTGTTTTTT
16,TRBJ2-1,TRBV4-2,TRBD2,NA,CASSRPKREPYNEQFF,TGTGCCAGCAGCCGGCCAAAGCGGGAACCCTACAATGAGCAGTTCTTC
14,TRBJ1-1,TRBV6-1,TRBD1,NA,CASRDTGVNTEAFF,TGTGCCAGCAGGGATACAGGGGTGAACACTGAAGCTTTCTTT
13,TRBJ2-5,TRBV25-1,NA,many,CASGTNLQETQYF,TGTGCCAGTGGGACGAACCTACAAGAGACCCAGTACTTC
14,TRBJ1-1,TRBV27,NA,NA,CASMEGAWDTEAFF,TGTGCCAGCATGGAGGGCGCGTGGGACACTGAAGCTTTCTTT
14,TRBJ2-2,TRBV7-8,NA,few,CASSSRDPAGELFF,TGTGCCAGCAGCTCCCGGGACCCGGCGGGGGAGCTGTTTTTT
13,TRBJ2-5,TRBV20-1,TRBD2,NA,CSAPLGGQETQYF,TGCAGTGCCCCCCTGGGGGGGCAAGAGACCCAGTACTTC
13,TRBJ2-3,TRBV27,NA,few,CATAPGVGDTQYF,TGTGCCACAGCCCCAGGCGTGGGGGATACGCAGTATTTT
12,TRBJ1-2,TRBV10-3,NA,many,CAISEGNYGYTF,TGTGCCATCAGTGAAGGGAACTATGGCTACACCTTC
15,TRBJ1-1,TRBV5-1,NA,few,CASSPALTGQMEAFF,TGCGCCAGCAGCCCCGCCCTTACCGGACAGATGGAAGCTTTCTTT
11,TRBJ2-7,TRBV3-1,NA,many,CASSRWGEQYF,TGTGCCAGCAGCCGGTGGGGGGAGCAGTACTTC
15,TRBJ2-3,TRBV10-2,NA,NA,CASTGPGAIGDTQYF,TGCGCCAGCACGGGGCCTGGAGCGATTGGAGATACGCAGTATTTT
16,TRBJ1-2,TRBV10-2,NA,NA,CASSEPREGANYGYTF,TGCGCCAGCAGTGAGCCCCGGGAGGGCGCTAACTATGGCTACACCTTC
13,TRBJ1-5,TRBV6-1,NA,few,CASSQVRGQPQHF,TGTGCCAGCAGTCAAGTGCGGGGACAGCCCCAGCATTTT
14,TRBJ1-5,TRBV20-1,NA,few,CSASNWGRDQPQHF,TGCAGTGCTAGTAATTGGGGTCGGGATCAGCCCCAGCATTTT
13,TRBJ1-2,TRBV5-1,NA,many,CASSLDQNYGYTF,TGCGCCAGCAGCTTGGACCAGAACTATGGCTACACCTTC
13,TRBJ1-4,TRBV6-1,NA,NA,CAASDRANEKLFF,TGTGCCGCCTCAGACAGAGCTAATGAAAAACTGTTTTTT
16,TRBJ2-3,TRBV7-9,NA,NA,CASSIRKGLGADTQYF,TGTGCCAGCAGCATTAGGAAGGGGCTGGGAGCGGATACGCAGTATTTT
15,TRBJ1-2,TRBV2,TRBD1,many,CASSEPLQGDYGYTF,TGTGCCAGCAGTGAACCGCTTCAGGGGGACTATGGCTACACCTTC
12,TRBJ1-5,TRBV20-1,NA,many,CSARQGNQPQHF,TGCAGTGCTAGACAGGGTAATCAGCCCCAGCATTTT
14,TRBJ2-1,TRBV18,TRBD2,few,CASSLPGLVDEQFF,TGTGCCAGCTCACTTCCGGGACTAGTCGATGAGCAGTTCTTC
16,TRBJ2-7,TRBV11-2,NA,few,CASSSIEGRGVHEQYF,TGTGCCAGCAGCTCCATCGAGGGCAGGGGTGTCCACGAGCAGTACTTC
16,TRBJ2-4,TRBV29-1,TRBD1,NA,CSVLGGRSLGKNIQYF,TGCAGCGTCCTAGGGGGCAGGTCCCTGGGGAAAAACATTCAGTACTTC
17,TRBJ1-5,TRBV20-1,NA,few,CSARDLGQSTSNQPQHF,TGCAGTGCTAGAGATCTTGGGCAGTCTACTAGCAATCAGCCCCAGCATTTT
14,TRBJ2-5,TRBV10-3,NA,few,CAISESGGPKGQYF,TGTGCCATCAGTGAGTCGGGGGGGCCGAAAGGCCAGTACTTC
18,TRBJ2-5,TRBV28,NA,few,CASSLYPPTGWGQETQYF,TGTGCCAGCAGTTTATACCCCCCGACAGGATGGGGCCAAGAGACCCAGTACTTC
14,TRBJ2-7,TRBV28,NA,few,CASNPTGPPYEQYF,TGTGCCAGCAACCCTACAGGGCCCCCCTACGAGCAGTACTTC
15,TRBJ2-1,TRBV18,NA,few,CASSLQESQYNEQFF,TGTGCCAGCTCACTCCAGGAAAGTCAGTACAATGAGCAGTTCTTC
17,TRBJ2-4,TRBV9,TRBD1,few,CASSVGGQEIAKNIQYF,TGTGCCAGCAGCGTAGGAGGACAGGAGATAGCCAAAAACATTCAGTACTTC
13,TRBJ2-5,TRBV7-2,NA,NA,CASSVEREETQYF,TGTGCCAGCAGCGTAGAACGGGAAGAGACCCAGTACTTC
16,TRBJ2-1,TRBV28,NA,NA,CASSPPGVASYNEQFF,TGTGCCAGCTCCCCTCCAGGGGTCGCCTCCTACAATGAGCAGTTCTTC
15,TRBJ2-2,TRBV29-1,TRBD1,NA,CSVGKDRANTGELFF,TGCAGCGTGGGGAAAGACAGGGCAAACACCGGGGAGCTGTTTTTT
16,TRBJ2-7,TRBV7-8,NA,NA,CASSPVGTNGPYEQYF,TGTGCCAGCAGCCCGGTGGGAACGAATGGCCCCTACGAGCAGTACTTC
14,TRBJ2-4,TRBV12-3/TRBV12-4,TRBD1,few,CASSGQGRQNIQYF,TGTGCCAGCAGTGGACAGGGGCGACAAAACATTCAGTACTTC
14,TRBJ2-7,TRBV28,TRBD1,few,CASRTGANNYEQYF,TGTGCCAGCAGGACAGGGGCGAATAACTACGAGCAGTACTTC
13,TRBJ2-7,TRBV20-1,NA,NA,CSASGTVPYEQYF,TGCAGTGCTAGTGGTACAGTCCCCTACGAGCAGTACTTC
11,TRBJ2-7,TRBV7-9,NA,NA,CASSSSGEQYF,TGTGCCAGCAGCTCCAGTGGGGAGCAGTACTTC
14,TRBJ1-5,TRBV10-3,NA,few,CAISGGVSNQPQHF,TGTGCCATCAGTGGGGGGGTTAGCAATCAGCCCCAGCATTTT
17,TRBJ1-3,TRBV5-1,NA,NA,CASSFQAGLSSGNTIYF,TGCGCCAGCAGCTTCCAGGCAGGCTTGAGCTCTGGAAACACCATATATTTT
14,TRBJ1-2,TRBV4-1,NA,few,CASSHNMGDYGYTF,TGCGCCAGCAGTCACAACATGGGGGACTATGGCTACACCTTC
13,TRBJ1-2,TRBV11-2,NA,few,CASSSFRGTGYTF,TGTGCCAGCAGCTCATTCAGGGGAACGGGCTACACCTTC
15,TRBJ2-5,TRBV7-7,TRBD1,few,CASSSGTGAVGTQYF,TGTGCCAGCAGCTCCGGGACAGGTGCGGTGGGGACCCAGTACTTC
12,TRBJ1-2,TRBV2,NA,few,CASSVLKYGYTF,TGTGCCAGCAGTGTTCTAAAATATGGCTACACCTTC
16,TRBJ1-6,TRBV12-3/TRBV12-4,TRBD1,NA,CASSYAGGVYNSPLHF,TGTGCCAGCAGTTATGCAGGGGGTGTATATAATTCACCCCTCCACTTT
14,TRBJ2-5,TRBV20-1,TRBD2,NA,CSAPGLAGQETQYF,TGCAGTGCACCGGGACTAGCGGGGCAAGAGACCCAGTACTTC
17,TRBJ2-1,TRBV14,TRBD2,many,CASSQDSGTSGNNEQFF,TGTGCCAGCAGCCAAGATTCGGGGACTAGCGGGAACAATGAGCAGTTCTTC
11,TRBJ1-1,TRBV27,TRBD1,NA,CASKQGGEAFF,TGTGCCAGCAAACAGGGGGGCGAAGCTTTCTTT
16,TRBJ1-1,TRBV5-1,TRBD1,few,CASSPSSRQGNTEAFF,TGCGCCAGCAGCCCATCCTCGCGACAGGGAAACACTGAAGCTTTCTTT
13,TRBJ2-1,TRBV19,TRBD2,few,CASKGLAGVTKFF,TGTGCCAGTAAGGGACTAGCGGGAGTTACGAAGTTCTTC
16,TRBJ2-1,TRBV20-1,TRBD2,many,CSAQRLAGPIYNEQFF,TGCAGTGCCCAAAGGCTAGCGGGGCCAATATACAATGAGCAGTTCTTC
13,TRBJ2-7,TRBV7-9,NA,many,CASSLGAPDEQYF,TGTGCCAGCAGCTTAGGGGCGCCTGACGAGCAGTACTTC
12,TRBJ2-7,TRBV3-1,NA,few,CASSQLKSLQYF,TGTGCCAGCAGCCAACTCAAGTCGTTGCAGTACTTC
14,TRBJ2-1,TRBV12-3/TRBV12-4,TRBD2,few,CASSSGLVYNEQFF,TGTGCCAGCAGCTCCGGACTAGTCTACAATGAGCAGTTCTTC
13,TRBJ2-2,TRBV10-1,NA,NA,CASSTLGTGELFF,TGCGCCAGCAGCACGCTTGGGACCGGGGAGCTGTTTTTT
14,TRBJ2-5,TRBV15,TRBD1,NA,CATSRKTGVETQYF,TGTGCCACCAGCAGAAAGACAGGGGTGGAGACCCAGTACTTC
13,TRBJ1-2,TRBV20-1,TRBD1,few,CSASRTGRDGYTF,TGCAGTGCTTCCCGGACAGGCCGGGATGGCTACACCTTC
14,TRBJ1-1,TRBV12-3/TRBV12-4,TRBD1,few,CASRRDSTNTEAFF,TGTGCCAGCAGGAGGGACAGCACGAACACTGAAGCTTTCTTT
15,TRBJ2-2,TRBV24-1,NA,few,CATSDARQGFGELFF,TGTGCCACCAGTGATGCCCGTCAGGGATTCGGGGAGCTGTTTTTT